This record covers a single TCR beta chain. Its specificity is not known. This entry is derived from a study of T-cell memory formation after mild COVID-19. The germline CDR1 and CDR2 sequences are KGHSH and LQKENI. This CDR3 is built from 17 residues. V was clipped by 2 bases and J by 0 bases, with 15 bases between them. Each CDR3 protein gets one entry after TCRdb re-called the 5' RACE reads with MiXCR. This table holds about 15,000 distinct CDR3 sequences, 23% found once. Study-wide points: CD4/CD8 balance characterized clones contracting day 15 to 85, and CD4+ skew characterized later expanders. Detection of some responders pre-infection suggested pre-existing cross-reactive memory T cells participated.

The sample comprised PBMCs or a T cell subset sorted from them (not recorded which). This clonotype was sampled from a man aged 18 to 29 who had mild COVID-19 (a few samples of this study predate the infection). Cell type and time point are not known. This chain joins TRBV18 and TRBJ2-3, with D possibly matching TRBD2 (6 bases). The CDR3 bases are TGTGCCAGCTCACCAATAGCGGACGGCGCTAGCACAGATACGCAGTATTTT. This codes for CASSPIADGASTDTQYF.